Reported below is one T cell receptor (beta chain). It lacks a known antigen. This may arise from a read error, as a much more abundant clone is one base away. Interpreted using the paper, the time point label stands for: day 60 (about 2 months) after transplantation. The treatment or condition label on this specimen signifies: allogeneic hematopoietic cell transplantation with graft depleted of TCRalphabeta T cells and CD19 B cells. TCRalphabeta/CD19-depleted allogeneic hematopoietic cell grafts were given to the transplant recipients, all of whom were children. The data originate from a study of T-cell reconstitution after alpha-beta-depleted transplantation in children (dated by TCRdb to about 2016). About the full investigation: Using TCR repertoire profiling, the study quantitatively followed how T-cell immune reconstitution unfolded in children after TCRalphabeta/CD19-depleted allogeneic hematopoietic cell transplantation. Overall results and qualifications from the work: Over subsequent months, a decline in hyperexpanded clone frequencies was noted, and after one year, T-cell counts and TCRbeta diversity were mostly ascribed to newly produced T cells. In some patients, the high TCRbeta diversity seen at day 60 was put down to recipient T cells and intrathymic progenitors that had survived conditioning. Apparently early alphabetaT-cell count recovery about two months after transplant reportedly relied on only several hundred rapidly expanded clones derived from non-depleted graft cells.

The CDR3 has 16 amino acids, counting the end cysteine and phenylalanine. Only the CDR3 DNA is retained, 48 bases long and in frame from the first base. Per the germline V gene, SGHTA is the CDR1 and FQGNSA is the CDR2. Library preparation employed PCR. Data came from an Illumina HiSeq 2500. TCR library preparation used molecular barcoding, with unique molecular identifiers applied to normalize quantification of the TCRbeta repertoire. TCRdb passed the public sequencing reads through fastp at Q25 and MiXCR, retaining productive beta sequences. Identical CDR3 protein sequences are pooled into one entry, listed with their most common genes and DNA. The sample profile shows 97,000 or so distinct CDR3 sequences; approximately 5.4% of them were found once. The ten largest clones take up approximately 6.6% of the sample.

This chain is built from TRBV7-2 and TRBJ2-1, with a tentative D gene TRBD2 over 6 matching bases. Sequenced material: PBMCs, mostly from graft donor cells, taken 60 days after TCRalphabeta/CD19-depleted stem cell transplant. This receptor was taken from a female patient aged 2-10 years who had a stem cell transplant for Fanconi anemia, so the T cells may come from the graft donor. The nucleotide sequence is given as TGTGCCAGCAGCTTAGATTCGGGGGTCGGAAGCAATAAGCAGTTCTTC. It is translated as CASSLDSGVGSNKQFF. The entire variable domain, with the stretches around the CDR3 drawn from the reference TRBV7-2 and TRBJ2-1 proteins, is GAGVSQSPSNKVTEKGKDVELRCDPISGHTALYWYRQSLGQGLEFLIYFQGNSAPDKSGLPSDRFSAERTGGSVSTLTIQRTQQEDSAVYLCASSLDSGVGSNKQFFGPGTRLTVL.